These T cell receptor beta chains were read from a single sample in a study of T-cell memory formation after mild COVID-19. TCRdb called the 5' RACE reads again in MiXCR, with one record for every CDR3 protein. In the table there are 280,000 or so distinct CDR3 sequences, 7.5% to 9.5% of which are singletons. Material: PBMCs or a T cell subset sorted from them (not recorded which). Every receptor here comes from a man in his late teens or twenties who had mild COVID-19 (a few samples of this study predate the infection). Cell type and time point are not known. The CDR3 runs from the conserved cysteine through the conserved F or W. The D gene is left open where the match is weak. Size is omitted from some rows. Given values are once, few, many or a class for expanded clones.

v_call,clone_size,j_call,d_call,cdr3_nt,cdr3_aa
TRBV11-3,many,TRBJ2-3,-,TGTGCCAGCAGCTTAGGGGCGCCAGATACGCAGTATTTT,CASSLGAPDTQYF
TRBV10-3,-,TRBJ1-1,-,TGTGCCATCAGTGCTAATGTCGGGGGCCCGAACACTGAAGCTTTCTTT,CAISANVGGPNTEAFF
TRBV9,few,TRBJ2-5,TRBD2,TGTGCCAGCAGCGTAGGACTAGCGGGGGCTCAAGAGACCCAGTACTTC,CASSVGLAGAQETQYF
TRBV11-3,-,TRBJ2-2,-,TGTGCCAGCAAGGGGCGAAACACCGGGGAGCTGTTTTTT,CASKGRNTGELFF
TRBV28,few,TRBJ1-2,TRBD1,TGTGCCAGCAGTTCTCGGGACAGGGACGGCTACACCTTC,CASSSRDRDGYTF
TRBV5-1,few,TRBJ1-1,-,TGCGCCAGCAGCCCGGAGACTACTGGGGACACTGAAGCTTTCTTT,CASSPETTGDTEAFF
TRBV12-3/TRBV12-4,few,TRBJ2-3,-,TGTGCCAGCAGTTTAGCGCCGGACACCCCTACGCAGTATTTT,CASSLAPDTPTQYF
TRBV5-6,-,TRBJ2-1,TRBD1,TGTGCCAGCAGCTTGGTCCTGGGGGACAGGGCGAAGTACAATGAGCAGTTCTTC,CASSLVLGDRAKYNEQFF
TRBV12-3/TRBV12-4,few,TRBJ1-6,-,TGTGCCAGCAGCCCCCCGACAGGTCATAATTCACCCCTCCACTTT,CASSPPTGHNSPLHF
TRBV5-1,many,TRBJ2-2,TRBD1,TGCGCCAGCAGCTCTGACAGGGTGCGGAACACCGGGGAGCTGTTTTTT,CASSSDRVRNTGELFF
TRBV28,-,TRBJ2-5,-,TGTGCCAGCAGTTTAAGTATCCCGGCGGGGCGCGAGACCCAGTACTTC,CASSLSIPAGRETQYF
TRBV4-1,many,TRBJ2-7,TRBD1,TGCGCCAGCAGCCAAGGTCCTAACAGGGGGACTTACGAGCAGTACTTC,CASSQGPNRGTYEQYF
TRBV7-8,many,TRBJ2-4,-,TGTGCCAGCAGCTTAGCCCGGACAGAAAACATTCAGTACTTC,CASSLARTENIQYF
TRBV4-1,-,TRBJ1-1,-,TGCGCCAGCAGCCAGAACTCCGGGACAAGAAACACTGAAGCTTTCTTT,CASSQNSGTRNTEAFF
TRBV7-3,few,TRBJ2-1,TRBD1,TGTGCCAGCAGCCCCTATAGCGGCGGGACAGGGTACAATGAGCAGTTCTTC,CASSPYSGGTGYNEQFF
TRBV6-5,-,TRBJ2-2,TRBD2,TGTGCCAGCAGTTACTCGGGGGGGAGCACCGGGGAGCTGTTTTTT,CASSYSGGSTGELFF
TRBV9,many,TRBJ1-3,TRBD1,TGTGCCAGCAGCGTAGACACAGGGGGTACTGGAAACACCATATATTTT,CASSVDTGGTGNTIYF
TRBV4-1,-,TRBJ2-7,TRBD1,TGCGCCAGCAAACCGGGACAGGGGAGTTACGAGCAGTACTTC,CASKPGQGSYEQYF
TRBV5-1,-,TRBJ2-3,-,TGCGCCAGCAGCCTGGGGGCAGCCATCACAGATACGCAGTATTTT,CASSLGAAITDTQYF
TRBV12-3/TRBV12-4,-,TRBJ2-5,-,TGTGCCAGCAGTTTGGCCGCACTGGAGACCCAGTACTTC,CASSLAALETQYF
TRBV7-2,few,TRBJ2-3,TRBD2,TGTGCCAGCAGCTTAGGGACTAGCGGTTTGCAGTATTTT,CASSLGTSGLQYF
TRBV7-9,many,TRBJ1-4,TRBD1,TGTGCCAGCAGTTGGGACAGGTCCCGTGAAAAACTGTTTTTT,CASSWDRSREKLFF
TRBV6-5,many,TRBJ1-1,-,TGTGCCAGCAGTTTCCGGAAGAACACTGAAGCTTTCTTT,CASSFRKNTEAFF
TRBV12-3/TRBV12-4,many,TRBJ2-1,-,TGTGCCAGCAGTGGGGACGGCTCCTACAATGAGCAGTTCTTC,CASSGDGSYNEQFF
TRBV7-6,few,TRBJ1-2,-,TGTGCCAGCAGCTTACCTCGCGGCAGGGGCTACACCTTC,CASSLPRGRGYTF
TRBV4-1,many,TRBJ2-2,TRBD2,TGCGCCAGCAACAAACGAGCTAGCGGGCTGAACACCGGGGAGCTGTTTTTT,CASNKRASGLNTGELFF
TRBV7-2,-,TRBJ2-7,-,TGTGCCAGCAGCTTACGGGGGGCTAGCGTGTACGAGCAGTACTTC,CASSLRGASVYEQYF